The clone carrying this T cell receptor beta chain was picked up one time. Its antigen is still unknown. PCR was performed a second time for roughly 7 to 12 cycles using a sample-barcoded 5' primer and a J-beta primer mix. Unique molecular identifiers of 12 random nucleotides labeled each cDNA. TCRdb re-analysed the 5' RACE reads in MiXCR, keeping a single row per CDR3 protein. This sample carries more than 1.4 million distinct CDR3 sequences, about 43% of them seen once, and the ten largest clones take approximately 7.9%. The record originates from a study of blood T cells in healthy people across ages. Study conclusions and caveats: Across samples, TCR beta diversity tracked strongly with naive T cell percentage. Nothing was known about donor CMV status, and this possibly confounded expanded clonotype changes.

With 6 bases clipped from V and 2 bases from J, the junction kept 6 bases outside the gene matches. CDR1 and CDR2 from the germline V gene are MDHEN and SYDVKM. The CDR3 is 15 residues long. The receptor was isolated from a woman between 18 and 29 years old in good health. The sample comprised blood. V usage is TRBV28 and J usage is TRBJ1-2; TRBD1 matches 10 bases. The CDR3 here is CASSRTGGKNYGYTF. The CDR3 nucleotides read TGTGCCAGCAGCAGGACAGGGGGGAAAAACTATGGCTACACCTTC.